Sequencing of this TCR beta chain was carried out in a study of blood T cells in healthy people across ages. This clonotype was picked up a small number of times. The antigen remains unidentified. Study-level points and caveats: Versus aged donors, long-lived donors had higher diversity and more naive CD4+ cells. PBMCs were not sorted, which prevented a conclusive comparison of naive versus antigen-experienced cells. Diversity estimates drawn from one million T cells were deemed underestimates.

Germline assignment: CDR1 SGHTA and CDR2 FQGNSA. The CDR3 is made up of 15 amino acids. V lost 6 bases and J lost 1, with 12 bases in between. A second PCR, run for roughly 6 to 11 cycles, used a sample-barcoded 5' primer plus a J-beta primer mix. TCRdb reprocessed the 5' RACE reads via MiXCR and lists one record per CDR3 protein. This table has approximately 880,000 distinct CDR3 sequences, approximately 49% appearing once. Per individual sample, total RNA of at least 5.5 micrograms was extracted. Sequencing was performed on blood. The sequence derives from a man younger than 45 in good health. The rearrangement uses TRBV7-2 and TRBJ1-4, with no clear D. CDR3 sequence: CASSLRGLTNEKLFF. The CDR3 nucleotides are TGTGCCAGCAGTCTGCGAGGGTTAACTAATGAAAAACTGTTTTTT.